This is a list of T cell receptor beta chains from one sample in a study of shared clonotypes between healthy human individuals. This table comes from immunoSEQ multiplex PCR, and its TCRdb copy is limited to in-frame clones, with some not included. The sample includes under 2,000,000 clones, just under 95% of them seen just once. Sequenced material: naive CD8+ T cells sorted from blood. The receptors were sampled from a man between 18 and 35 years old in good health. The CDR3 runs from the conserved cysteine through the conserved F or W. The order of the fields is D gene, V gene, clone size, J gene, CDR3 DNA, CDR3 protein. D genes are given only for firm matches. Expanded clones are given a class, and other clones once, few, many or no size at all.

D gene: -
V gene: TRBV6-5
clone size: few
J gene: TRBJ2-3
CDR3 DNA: TGTGCCAGCAGTGCCATAAGCACAGATACGCAGTATTTT
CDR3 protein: CASSAISTDTQYF

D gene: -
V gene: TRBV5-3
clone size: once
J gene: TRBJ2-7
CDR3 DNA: TGTGCCAGAAGCCCCCCACAGTACTTC
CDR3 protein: CARSPPQYF

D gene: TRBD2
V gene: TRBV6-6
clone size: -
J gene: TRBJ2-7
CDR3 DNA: TGTGCCAGCAGTTTGCCCGGGACTATTCCGGACTACGAGCAGTACTTC
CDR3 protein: CASSLPGTIPDYEQYF

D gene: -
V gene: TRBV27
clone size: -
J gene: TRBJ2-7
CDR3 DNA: TGTGCCAGCAGTTCGGTGGGGACCGGACGCCCAGAGCAGTACTTC
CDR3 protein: CASSSVGTGRPEQYF

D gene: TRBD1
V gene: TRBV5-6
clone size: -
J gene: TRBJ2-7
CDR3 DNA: TGTGCCAGCAGCTTGGGCGCAGGGGGAACCTACGAGCAGTACTTC
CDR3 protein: CASSLGAGGTYEQYF

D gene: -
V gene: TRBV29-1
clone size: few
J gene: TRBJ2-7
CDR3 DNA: TGCAGCGTTGAAGATCCGGGGTCCGAGCAGTACTTC
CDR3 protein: CSVEDPGSEQYF

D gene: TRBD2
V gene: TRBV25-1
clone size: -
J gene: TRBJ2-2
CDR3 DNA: TGTGCCTCCGGGCTAGCGGGATCCGGGGAGCTGTTTTTT
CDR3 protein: CASGLAGSGELFF

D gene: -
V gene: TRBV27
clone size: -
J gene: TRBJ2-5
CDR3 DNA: TGTGCCAGCAGTTTCGGGGCTCCGGCCCACCAAGAGACCCAGTACTTC
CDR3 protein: CASSFGAPAHQETQYF

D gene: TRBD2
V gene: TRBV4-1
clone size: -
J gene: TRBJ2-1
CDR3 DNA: TGCGCCAGCAGCCGGATACTAGCGGGGGACCAAAACTCCTACAATGAGCAGTTCTTC
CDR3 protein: CASSRILAGDQNSYNEQFF

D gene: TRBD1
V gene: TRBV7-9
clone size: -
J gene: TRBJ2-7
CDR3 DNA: TGTGCCAGCAGCCACCCCCCAACCGGGACAGATAGCTACGAGCAGTACTTC
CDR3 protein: CASSHPPTGTDSYEQYF

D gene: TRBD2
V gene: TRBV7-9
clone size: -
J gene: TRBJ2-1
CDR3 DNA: TGTGCCAGCAGCTTAGGCCCAGCGGGGACCCTCTACAATGAGCAGTTCTTC
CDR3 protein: CASSLGPAGTLYNEQFF

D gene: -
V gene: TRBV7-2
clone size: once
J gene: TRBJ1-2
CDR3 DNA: TGTGCCAGCAGCTTAAGCCCGGCTGGACAGCTCTATGGCTACACCTTC
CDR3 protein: CASSLSPAGQLYGYTF

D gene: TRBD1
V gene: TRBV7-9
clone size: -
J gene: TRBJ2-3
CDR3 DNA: TGTGCCAGCAGCCCCCGGACAGGGAGCACAGATACGCAGTATTTT
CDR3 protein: CASSPRTGSTDTQYF

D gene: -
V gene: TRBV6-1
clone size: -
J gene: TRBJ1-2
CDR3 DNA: TGTGCCAGCAGTGAAGGGGGAGAGGGCACCTTC
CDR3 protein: CASSEGGEGTF

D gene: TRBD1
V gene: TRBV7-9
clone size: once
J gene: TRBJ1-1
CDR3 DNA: TGTGCCAGCAGTCCCGGGACAGGGGACAGTGAAGCTTTCTTT
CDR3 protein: CASSPGTGDSEAFF

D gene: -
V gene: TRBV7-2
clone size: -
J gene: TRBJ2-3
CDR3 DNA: TGTGCCAGCAGCAAACTAGCTATCAGTCCAGATACGCAGTATTTT
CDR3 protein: CASSKLAISPDTQYF

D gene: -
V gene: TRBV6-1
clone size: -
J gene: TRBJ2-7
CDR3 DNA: TGTGCCAGCAGTGGGTGGGAGACGGCCTACGAGCAGTACTTC
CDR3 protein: CASSGWETAYEQYF

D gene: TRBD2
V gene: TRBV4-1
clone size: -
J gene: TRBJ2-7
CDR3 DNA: TGCGCCAGCAGCCAAGATCCGGCAGGGACTAGCGGGGGGCCAAGTTGCGAGCAGTACTTC
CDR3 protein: CASSQDPAGTSGGPSCEQYF

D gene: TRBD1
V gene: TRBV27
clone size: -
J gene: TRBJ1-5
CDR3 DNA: TGTGCCAGCAGTCCCATCACACAGGGGAGCAATCAGCCCCAGCATTTT
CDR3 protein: CASSPITQGSNQPQHF

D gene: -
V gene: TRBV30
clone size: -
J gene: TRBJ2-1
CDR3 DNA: TGTGCCTGGAGTGGCGGAACCCTCAATGAGCAGTTCTTC
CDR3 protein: CAWSGGTLNEQFF

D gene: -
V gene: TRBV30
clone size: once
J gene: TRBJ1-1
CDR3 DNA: TGTGCCTGGAGTTGGGAGGGGGACACTGAAGCTTTCTTT
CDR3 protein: CAWSWEGDTEAFF

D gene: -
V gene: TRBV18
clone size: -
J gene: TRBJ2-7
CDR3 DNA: TGTGCCAGCCATCAGGGGCCCCAAGAGGACGAGCAGTACTTC
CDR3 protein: CASHQGPQEDEQYF

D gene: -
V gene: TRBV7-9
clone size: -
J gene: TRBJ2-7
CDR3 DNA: TGTGCCAGCAGCAGCCCCCAGGGAACCCCCTACGAGCAGTACTTC
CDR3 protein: CASSSPQGTPYEQYF

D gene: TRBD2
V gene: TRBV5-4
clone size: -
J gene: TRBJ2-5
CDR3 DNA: TGTGCCAGCGGGCTAGCGGGGGGCGGTGAGACCCAGTACTTC
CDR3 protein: CASGLAGGGETQYF

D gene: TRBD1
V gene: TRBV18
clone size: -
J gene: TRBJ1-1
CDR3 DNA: TGTGCCAGCTCACGGGACAGGGGGCGCGACACTGAAGCTTTCTTT
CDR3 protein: CASSRDRGRDTEAFF

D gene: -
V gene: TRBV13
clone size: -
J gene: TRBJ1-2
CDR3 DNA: TGTGCCAGCAGCGAGGAGGGAACTCAGGATGGCTACACCTTC
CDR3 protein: CASSEEGTQDGYTF

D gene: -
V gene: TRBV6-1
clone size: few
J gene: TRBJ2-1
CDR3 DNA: TGTGCCAGCAGGACCCTCGCGGGGCCCTACAATGAGCAGTTCTTC
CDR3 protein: CASRTLAGPYNEQFF

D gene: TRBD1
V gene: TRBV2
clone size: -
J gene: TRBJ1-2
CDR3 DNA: TGTGCCAGCAGTGGAAGACAGGGATATATGCCGGGCTACACCTTC
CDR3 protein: CASSGRQGYMPGYTF

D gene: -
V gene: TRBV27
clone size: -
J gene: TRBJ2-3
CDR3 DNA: TGTGCCAGCAGTTTGGGGGGTCACGAGGATACGCAGTATTTT
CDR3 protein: CASSLGGHEDTQYF

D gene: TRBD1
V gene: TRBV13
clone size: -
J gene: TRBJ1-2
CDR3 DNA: TGTGCCAGCAGCTTAGGCGGGGAACAGGGGGCTTTTAACTATGGCTACACCTTC
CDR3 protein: CASSLGGEQGAFNYGYTF

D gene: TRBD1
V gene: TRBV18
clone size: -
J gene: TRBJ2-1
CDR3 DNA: TGTGCCAGCTCATCGACGGATCCGGACAGGGCTGGTTACGATGAGCAGTTCTTC
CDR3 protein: CASSSTDPDRAGYDEQFF

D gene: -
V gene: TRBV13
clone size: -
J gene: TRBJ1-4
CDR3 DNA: TGTGCCAGCAGCTTACGACAAGGGGTGACTGAAAAACTGTTTTTT
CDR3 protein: CASSLRQGVTEKLFF

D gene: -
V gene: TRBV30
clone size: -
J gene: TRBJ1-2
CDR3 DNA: TGTGCCCGAGAAGGGGACGATACCTATGGCTACACCTTC
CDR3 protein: CAREGDDTYGYTF

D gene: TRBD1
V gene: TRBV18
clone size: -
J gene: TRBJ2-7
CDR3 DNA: TGTGCCAGCTCACCTGACAGGGACGAGCAGTACTTC
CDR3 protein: CASSPDRDEQYF

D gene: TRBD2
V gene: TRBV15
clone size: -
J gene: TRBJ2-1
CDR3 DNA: TGTGCCACCACTGCGAGCTATCCTAGCGGGAGAGCCCCAAGTCTAAATGAGCAGTTCTTC
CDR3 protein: CATTASYPSGRAPSLNEQFF

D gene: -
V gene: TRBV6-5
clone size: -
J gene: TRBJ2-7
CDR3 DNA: TGTGCCAGCAGTTACGCGGCGGACGCCTACGAGCAGTACTTC
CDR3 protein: CASSYAADAYEQYF

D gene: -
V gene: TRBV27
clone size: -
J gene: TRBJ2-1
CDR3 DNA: TGTGCCAGCATGGTGGGGGGTATCTACAATGAGCAGTTCTTC
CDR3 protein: CASMVGGIYNEQFF

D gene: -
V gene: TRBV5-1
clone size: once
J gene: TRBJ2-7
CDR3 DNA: TGCGCCAGCAGCTTGGCGTCGTCCTACGAGCAGTACTTC
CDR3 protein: CASSLASSYEQYF

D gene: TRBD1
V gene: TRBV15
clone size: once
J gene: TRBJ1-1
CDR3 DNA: TGTGCCACCAGCCAAAGACAGGGGGGGAACACTGAAGCTTTCTTT
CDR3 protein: CATSQRQGGNTEAFF

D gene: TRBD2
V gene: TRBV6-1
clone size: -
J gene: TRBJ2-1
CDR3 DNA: TGTGCCAGCAGTCTAGCGGGAGGGAGTACATATGAGCAGTTCTTC
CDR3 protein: CASSLAGGSTYEQFF

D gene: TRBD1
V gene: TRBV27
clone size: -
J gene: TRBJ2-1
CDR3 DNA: TGTGCCAGCAGTTCCCCGGAGGACAGGGCTAATGAGCAGTTCTTC
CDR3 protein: CASSSPEDRANEQFF

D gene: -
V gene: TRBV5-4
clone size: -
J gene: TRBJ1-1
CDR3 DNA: TGTGCCAGCAGCTGGGGAGGGACATCGAACACTGAAGCTTTCTTT
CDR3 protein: CASSWGGTSNTEAFF

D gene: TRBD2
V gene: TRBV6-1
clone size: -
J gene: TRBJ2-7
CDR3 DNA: TGTGCCAGCAGTGAAATGTCTAGCGGCACCTACGAGCAGTACTTC
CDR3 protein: CASSEMSSGTYEQYF

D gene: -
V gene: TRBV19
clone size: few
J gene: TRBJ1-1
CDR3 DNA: TGTGCCAGTAATTCGTGGTGGACTGAAGCTTTCTTT
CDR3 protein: CASNSWWTEAFF

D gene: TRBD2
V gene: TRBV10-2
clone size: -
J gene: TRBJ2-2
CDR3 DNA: TGCGCCAGCAACCAAGGGGGAAAGGTAACTAGCGGGAGTTCGGCGAACACCGGGGAGCTGTTTTTT
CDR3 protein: CASNQGGKVTSGSSANTGELFF

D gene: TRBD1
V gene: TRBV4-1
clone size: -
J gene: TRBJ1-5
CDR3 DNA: TGCGCCAGCAGCCAAGGGACAGGGGGCATAAATCAGCCCCAGCATTTT
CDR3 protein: CASSQGTGGINQPQHF